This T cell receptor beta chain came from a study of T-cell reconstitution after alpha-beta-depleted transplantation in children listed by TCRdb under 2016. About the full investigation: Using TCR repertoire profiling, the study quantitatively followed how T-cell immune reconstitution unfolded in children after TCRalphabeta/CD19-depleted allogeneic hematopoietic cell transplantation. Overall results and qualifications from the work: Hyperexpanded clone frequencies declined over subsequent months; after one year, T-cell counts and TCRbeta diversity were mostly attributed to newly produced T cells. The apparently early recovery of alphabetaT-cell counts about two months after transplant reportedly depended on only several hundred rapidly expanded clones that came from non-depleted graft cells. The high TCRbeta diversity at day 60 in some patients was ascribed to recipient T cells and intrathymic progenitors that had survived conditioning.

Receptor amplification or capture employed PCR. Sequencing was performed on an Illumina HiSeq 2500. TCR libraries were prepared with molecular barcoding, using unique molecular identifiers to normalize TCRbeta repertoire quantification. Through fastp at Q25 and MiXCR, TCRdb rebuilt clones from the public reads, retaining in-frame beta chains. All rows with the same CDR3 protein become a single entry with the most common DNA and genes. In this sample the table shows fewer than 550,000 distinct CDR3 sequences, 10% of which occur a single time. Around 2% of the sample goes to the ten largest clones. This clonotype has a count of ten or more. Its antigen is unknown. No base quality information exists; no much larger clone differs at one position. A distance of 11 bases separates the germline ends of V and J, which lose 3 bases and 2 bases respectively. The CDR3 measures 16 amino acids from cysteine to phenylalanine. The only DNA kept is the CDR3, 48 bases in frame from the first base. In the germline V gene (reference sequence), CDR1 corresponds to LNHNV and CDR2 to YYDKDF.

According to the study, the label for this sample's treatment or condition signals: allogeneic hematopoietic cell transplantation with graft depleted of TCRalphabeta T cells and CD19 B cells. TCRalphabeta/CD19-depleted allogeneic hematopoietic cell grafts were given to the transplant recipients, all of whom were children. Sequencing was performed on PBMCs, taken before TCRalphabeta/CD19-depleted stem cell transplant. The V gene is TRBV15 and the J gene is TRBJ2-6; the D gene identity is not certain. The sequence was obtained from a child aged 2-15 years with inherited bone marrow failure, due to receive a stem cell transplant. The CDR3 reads CATSSTDGAGANVLTF. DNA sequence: TGTGCCACCAGCAGTACTGACGGAGCTGGGGCCAACGTCCTGACTTTC.